This is a list of T cell receptor beta chains from one sample in a study of cytotoxic CD8 clonotypes in ibrutinib-treated CLL. Produced via immunoSEQ multiplex PCR; TCRdb's table is partial and in-frame only. The repertoire includes 90,000 to 150,000 clones, under 70% of them detected once, and 37% sits in the top ten. The source material was PBMCs, sampled after 24 months of ibrutinib treatment. Receptors originate from a human donor with chronic lymphocytic leukemia. CDR3s include the opening cysteine and the closing phenylalanine or tryptophan. D genes are given only for firm matches. Expanded clones are given a class, and other clones once, few, many or no size at all.

d_gene	v_gene	abundance	j_gene	CDR3nt	CDR3aa
TRBD2	TRBV27	.	TRBJ2-3	TGTGCCAGCAGTTTTCTAGCGGGAAGCACAGATACGCAGTATTTT	CASSFLAGSTDTQYF
.	TRBV27	.	TRBJ1-6	TGTGCCAGCAGTTTATCTATAGGAATCAATTCACCCCTCCACTTT	CASSLSIGINSPLHF
TRBD1	TRBV6-5	many	TRBJ1-1	TGTGCCAGCAGCCGACTCGCACAGGGGCATGAAGCTTTCTTT	CASSRLAQGHEAFF
TRBD1	TRBV4-1	.	TRBJ1-6	TGCGCCAGCAGCCAAGGGGGACAGGGGGCATCACCCCTCCACTTT	CASSQGGQGASPLHF
.	TRBV30	.	TRBJ1-2	TGTGCCTGGAGTGTCTCCCGTATGGCTAACTATGGCTACACCTTC	CAWSVSRMANYGYTF
.	TRBV6-1	.	TRBJ2-6	TGTGCCAGCAGTGAAGTTGCATCTGGGGCCAACGTCCTGACTTTC	CASSEVASGANVLTF
TRBD1	TRBV14	few	TRBJ1-1	TGTGCCAGCAGGCCCGGGACAGGGAGCACTGAAGCTTTCTTT	CASRPGTGSTEAFF
.	TRBV19	few	TRBJ1-3	TGTGCCAGTAGTCTGCTGGCGGCTGGAAACACCATATATTTT	CASSLLAAGNTIYF
.	TRBV30	.	TRBJ2-7	TGTGCCTGGAGTGTTTGGCCAGTCAGCTCCTACGAGCAGTACTTC	CAWSVWPVSSYEQYF
TRBD1	TRBV29-1	few	TRBJ2-7	TGCAGCGCCGAGGACAGGGATGACTACGAGCAGTACTTC	CSAEDRDDYEQYF
TRBD1	TRBV25-1	.	TRBJ2-1	TGTGCCAGCAGTGCCCGACAGGGTAGGGTTGATGAGCAGTTCTTC	CASSARQGRVDEQFF
.	TRBV7-3	few	TRBJ2-2	TGTGCCAGCAGCTTACGACACACCGGGGAGCTGTTTTTT	CASSLRHTGELFF
.	TRBV6-1	few	TRBJ1-1	TGTGCCAGCAGTGAAGCCCCAGGGTTCACTGAAGCTTTCTTT	CASSEAPGFTEAFF
TRBD1	TRBV19	.	TRBJ2-2	TGTGCCACCCAAACGGGACAGGGGAACACCGGGGAGCTGTTTTTT	CATQTGQGNTGELFF
.	TRBV4-1	.	TRBJ2-2	TGCGCCAGCAGCCAAGTCGACCTCCGGGGGAACACCGGGGAGCTGTTTTTT	CASSQVDLRGNTGELFF
.	TRBV4-1	.	TRBJ1-5	TGCGCCAGCAGCCAAGAGTCATCAGGAAGCAATCAGCCCCAGCATTTT	CASSQESSGSNQPQHF
.	TRBV6-5	few	TRBJ1-4	TGTGCCAGCAGTTACTCATCGGGACCCTCGGGTGAAAAACTGTTTTTT	CASSYSSGPSGEKLFF
TRBD2	TRBV30	.	TRBJ2-3	TGTGCCTGGAGACATCGAGCGGGGGGTAGCACAGATACGCAGTATTTT	CAWRHRAGGSTDTQYF
.	TRBV29-1	many	TRBJ2-1	TGCAGCTCCGGATCGCAGTTCTTC	CSSGSQFF
.	TRBV7-2	.	TRBJ1-1	TGTGCCAGCAGCCCGCAGGACGCCGTTACTGAAGCTTTCTTT	CASSPQDAVTEAFF
.	TRBV2	few	TRBJ2-4	TGTGCCAGCAGGAACAGGGTGACCAAAAACATTCAGTACTTC	CASRNRVTKNIQYF
.	TRBV7-3	.	TRBJ2-3	TGTGCCAGCAGCTCCGACCCTTATACCACAGATACGCAGTATTTT	CASSSDPYTTDTQYF
TRBD1	TRBV9	.	TRBJ1-2	TGTGCCAGCAGCGTAGGTTGGGGACAGGGGGTCTATGGCTACACCTTC	CASSVGWGQGVYGYTF
TRBD1	TRBV19	.	TRBJ2-2	TGTGCCAGTAGTGCGGGACAGGGATTCTCCGGGGAGCTGTTTTTT	CASSAGQGFSGELFF
.	TRBV2	few	TRBJ2-2	TGTGCCAGCAGTGAGGCAGGGGCCGGGGAGCTGTTTTTT	CASSEAGAGELFF
.	TRBV6-1	.	TRBJ1-5	TGTGCCAGCAGTGAATTTGGGGACAATCAGCCCCAGCATTTT	CASSEFGDNQPQHF
.	TRBV11-3	few	TRBJ1-4	TGTGCCAGCAGCCCGCGGACCGCTAATGAAAAACTGTTTTTT	CASSPRTANEKLFF
.	TRBV7-6	.	TRBJ2-5	TGTGCCAGCAGCCCACGTTCGAGGGGCCCCACCGGAGAGACCCAGTACTTC	CASSPRSRGPTGETQYF
TRBD2	TRBV4-1	.	TRBJ2-7	TGCGCCAGCAGCCAAGGGACTAGCGAGTTCTACGAGCAGTACTTC	CASSQGTSEFYEQYF
.	TRBV4-2	.	TRBJ1-2	TGTGCCAGCAGCTCTGATCCGGGAGGAAGCTACACCTTC	CASSSDPGGSYTF
.	TRBV4-1	.	TRBJ2-2	TGCGCCAGCAGCCAAACAGGGCAGGGATCCACCGGGGAGCTGTTTTTT	CASSQTGQGSTGELFF
.	TRBV9	.	TRBJ1-5	TGTGCCAGCAGCCCGGATAAAACAGGGACGGAGCCCCAGCATTTT	CASSPDKTGTEPQHF
TRBD1	TRBV30	many	TRBJ1-5	TGTGCCTGGGCCGGGACAGGGGTTCAGCCCCAGCATTTT	CAWAGTGVQPQHF
.	TRBV5-6	.	TRBJ2-5	TGTGCCAGCAGCTTGGATCTGGGGGCGGAGACCCAGTACTTC	CASSLDLGAETQYF
TRBD2	TRBV19	many	TRBJ2-1	TGTGCCAGTAGTACTAGCGGGGGGCCCTACAATGAGCAGTTCTTC	CASSTSGGPYNEQFF
.	TRBV9	.	TRBJ2-7	TGTGCCAGCAGCGTAGGCGGCGGGGCGCACTACGAGCAGTACTTC	CASSVGGGAHYEQYF
TRBD2	TRBV7-3	.	TRBJ2-2	TGTGCCAGCAGCCGGGGAGGGGCGAACACCGGGGAGCTGTTTTTT	CASSRGGANTGELFF
.	TRBV6-1	few	TRBJ1-3	TGTGCCAGCACCGGACAACCTCTCTCTGGAAACACCATATATTTT	CASTGQPLSGNTIYF
TRBD2	TRBV9	.	TRBJ2-5	TGTGCCAGCAGCGTAGCTACGGGGGGGTACCAAGAGACCCAGTACTTC	CASSVATGGYQETQYF
TRBD2	TRBV7-2	.	TRBJ2-1	TGTGCCAGCAGCTTAATGCCTAGCGGGGGAGGAGATGAGCAGTTCTTC	CASSLMPSGGGDEQFF
.	TRBV18	.	TRBJ1-1	TGTGCCAGCTCACCACCGGGGGGGGACACTGAAGCTTTCTTT	CASSPPGGDTEAFF
TRBD2	TRBV2	few	TRBJ2-2	TGTGCCAGCAGTGAAGCGCTTCGGGGGGGCCGCACCGGGGAGCTGTTTTTT	CASSEALRGGRTGELFF
.	TRBV6-1	many	TRBJ1-6	TGTGCCAGCAGTGAAGGTAGGGGGAATTCACCCCTCCACTTT	CASSEGRGNSPLHF
.	TRBV5-3	many	TRBJ1-1	TGTGCCAGAAGCCCCACTGAAGCTTTCTTT	CARSPTEAFF
TRBD1	TRBV5-1	.	TRBJ1-1	TGCGCCAGTCAGGGACAGATGAACACTGAAGCTTTCTTT	CASQGQMNTEAFF
TRBD2	TRBV18	many	TRBJ2-3	TGTGCCAGCTCACCACCAGGTCTAGCGGGGATCACAGATACGCAGTATTTT	CASSPPGLAGITDTQYF
.	TRBV4-1	.	TRBJ1-1	TGCGCCAGCAGCCTTCAGAGGGTGGGCACTGAAGCTTTCTTT	CASSLQRVGTEAFF
TRBD1	TRBV9	.	TRBJ2-3	TGTGCCAGCAGCGTAGCTACCCCTGGACAGGGCACAGATACGCAGTATTTT	CASSVATPGQGTDTQYF
.	TRBV29-1	.	TRBJ1-4	TGCAGCGTTGAAGCGAGGGGTGAAAAACTGTTTTTT	CSVEARGEKLFF
.	TRBV2	.	TRBJ1-5	TGTGCCAGCACTGGGGGCCGTTTGGAAGCCCAGCATTTT	CASTGGRLEAQHF
.	TRBV15	.	TRBJ1-6	TGTGCCACCAGCAGGGACCCGGGACTGATTAATTCACCCCTCCACTTT	CATSRDPGLINSPLHF
TRBD1	TRBV5-6	.	TRBJ1-4	TGTGCCAGCAGCTTAGGGGACAGGAATGAAAAACTGTTTTTT	CASSLGDRNEKLFF
.	TRBV7-2	few	TRBJ1-5	TGTGCCAGCAGCTTAGGGGTAAGCAATCAGCCCCAGCATTTT	CASSLGVSNQPQHF
.	TRBV5-1	.	TRBJ2-3	TGCGCCAGCAGCTTGGACGGGGGAACAGATACGCAGTATTTT	CASSLDGGTDTQYF